This T cell receptor beta chain was documented in a study of T cell changes during pregnancy in multiple sclerosis. Clones were read by immunoSEQ multiplex PCR, and TCRdb kept only the in-frame ones, dropping some. The sample comprises approximately 50,000 clones, over 80% of which are singletons, and about 9.4% rests with the top ten. V was shortened by 5 bases and J by 0 bases, with 11 bases between the two germline ends. Germline loops: CDR1 SNHLY, CDR2 FYNNEI. The length of the CDR3 is 15 residues. This chain uses TRBV2 with TRBJ1-3, with a tentative D call TRBD1 (5 bases). This material consisted of CD8+ T cells from peripheral blood mononuclear cells, taken after pregnancy. The origin of this receptor is a female donor with multiple sclerosis, enrolled in a pregnancy study. CDR3 coding DNA: TGTGCCAGCAGTCCCGGACAAAACTCTGGAAACACCATATATTTT. Amino acids: CASSPGQNSGNTIYF.